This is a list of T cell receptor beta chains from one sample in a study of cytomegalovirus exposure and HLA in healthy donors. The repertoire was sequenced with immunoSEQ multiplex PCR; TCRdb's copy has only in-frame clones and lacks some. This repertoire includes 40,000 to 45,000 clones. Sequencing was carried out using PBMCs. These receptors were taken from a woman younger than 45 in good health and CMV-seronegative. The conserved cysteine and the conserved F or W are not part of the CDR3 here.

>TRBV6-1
ASSPFQGVLETQY
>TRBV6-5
ASSLAGDRYEQY
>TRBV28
ASSSFRQGAKETQY
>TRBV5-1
ASSLAGGRNTGELF
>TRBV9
ASSVGLAGVYEQY
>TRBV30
AWRVVGTVTMRQF
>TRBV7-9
ASSDRDRAAYEQY
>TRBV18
ASSPPGGNTGELF
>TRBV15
ATSPLRGAEISSEQY
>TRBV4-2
ASSLNPGQNNQPQH
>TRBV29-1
SVLGGSYGETQY
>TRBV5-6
ASSIGLAGGEQF
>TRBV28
ASSLRDRGLHGYT
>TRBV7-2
ASSLVEDFYGYT
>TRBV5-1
ASSFSSGAGDTQY
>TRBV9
ASSGPRRSYPYEQY
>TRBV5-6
ASSLRTGFTEAF
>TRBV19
ASSVDRLTNYGYT
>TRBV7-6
ASSSTPPGQPYEQY
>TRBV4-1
ASSQEWGYRGLYGYT
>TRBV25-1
ASSESPGGNTEAF
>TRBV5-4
ASRSDRGQLYGYT
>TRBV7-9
ASSLVAGANYGYT
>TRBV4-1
ASSQVAGGDHEQF
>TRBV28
ASSPTTGTMGEQF
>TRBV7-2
ASSFRDRTGYT
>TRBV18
ASSPRSHYEQY
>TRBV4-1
ASSQEAISSGNTIY
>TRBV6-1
ASSESQGARQPQH
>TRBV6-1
ATGTVNYGYT
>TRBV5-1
ASTLGARAGNTIY
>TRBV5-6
ASSPNSRPVKGEQY
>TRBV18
ASSPDRVGEQY
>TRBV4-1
ASSLDRAVEQY
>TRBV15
ATRETYLYGYT
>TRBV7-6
ASSLVQEKLF
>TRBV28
ASSLPPTRAF
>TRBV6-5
ASSWSVGRANYGYT
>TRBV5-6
ASTSVGQTDGYT
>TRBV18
ASSLNRGRDNEQY
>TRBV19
ASSLPSSYNEQF
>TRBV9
ASSPRTSGRANEQF
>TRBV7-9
ASSLRLAGVGETQY
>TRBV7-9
ASSWGVLYNEQF
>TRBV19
ASSTTSGVTTAGNTIY
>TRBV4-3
ASSQDRDYTQY